This TCR beta chain was sequenced in a study of cytomegalovirus exposure and HLA in healthy donors. Broader study findings: In a later analysis, TCR association rates varied by HLA locus: DRB1 most, HLA-C fewest.

Trimming at V came to 1 base and at J to 5 bases, leaving 7 bases not matched to a gene. Germline-derived CDR1 and CDR2 are SGHRS and YFSETQ. CDR3 length: 15 residues. About this clone itself: Its antigen is not known.

PCR employed 60 Vbeta and 13 Jbeta primers. The table came from immunoSEQ multiplex PCR; TCRdb's copy has only in-frame clones and leaves some out. The table includes 100,000 to 150,000 clones, roughly 82% detected once. This chain joins TRBV5-1 and TRBJ2-3, with 7 bases fitting TRBD2. The sample taken for sequencing was PBMCs. This receptor was taken from a woman aged 60-75 years in good health and CMV-seropositive. The CDR3, as DNA: TGCGCCAGCAGCTTGAGTAGCGGGTCAGGAGATACGCAGTATTTT. This translates into CASSLSSGSGDTQYF.